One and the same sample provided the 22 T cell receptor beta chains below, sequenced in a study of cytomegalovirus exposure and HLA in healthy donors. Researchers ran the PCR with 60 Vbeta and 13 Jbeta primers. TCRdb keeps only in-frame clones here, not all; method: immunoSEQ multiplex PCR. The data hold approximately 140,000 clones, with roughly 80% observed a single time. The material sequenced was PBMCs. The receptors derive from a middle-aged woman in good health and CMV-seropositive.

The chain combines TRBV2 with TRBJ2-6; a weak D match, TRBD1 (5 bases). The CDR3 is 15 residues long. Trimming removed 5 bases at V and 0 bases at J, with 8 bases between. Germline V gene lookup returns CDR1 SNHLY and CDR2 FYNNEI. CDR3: CASSSRGSGANVLTF. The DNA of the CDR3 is TGTGCCAGCAGTAGTAGGGGCTCTGGGGCCAACGTCCTGACTTTC.

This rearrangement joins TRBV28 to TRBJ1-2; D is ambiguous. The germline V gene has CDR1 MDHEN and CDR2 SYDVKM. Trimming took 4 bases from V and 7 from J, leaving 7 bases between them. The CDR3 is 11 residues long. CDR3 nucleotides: TGTGCCAGCAGTTCACAGATTGGCTACACCTTC. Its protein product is CASSSQIGYTF.

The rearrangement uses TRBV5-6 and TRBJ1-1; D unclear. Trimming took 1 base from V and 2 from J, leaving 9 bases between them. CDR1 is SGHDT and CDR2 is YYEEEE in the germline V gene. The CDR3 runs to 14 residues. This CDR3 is CASSLNNINTEAFF. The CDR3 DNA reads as TGTGCCAGCAGCTTGAATAACATCAACACTGAAGCTTTCTTT. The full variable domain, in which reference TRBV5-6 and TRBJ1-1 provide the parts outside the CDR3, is DAGVTQSPTHLIKTRGQQVTLRCSPKSGHDTVSWYQQALGQGPQFIFQYYEEEERQRGNFPDRFSGHQFPNYSSELNVNALLLGDSALYLCASSLNNINTEAFFGQGTRLTVV.

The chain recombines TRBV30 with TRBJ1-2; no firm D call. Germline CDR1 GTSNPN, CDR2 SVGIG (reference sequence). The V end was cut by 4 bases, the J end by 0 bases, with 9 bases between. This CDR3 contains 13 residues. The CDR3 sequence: CAWKAGSNYGYTF. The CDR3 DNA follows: TGTGCCTGGAAGGCAGGATCTAACTATGGCTACACCTTC.

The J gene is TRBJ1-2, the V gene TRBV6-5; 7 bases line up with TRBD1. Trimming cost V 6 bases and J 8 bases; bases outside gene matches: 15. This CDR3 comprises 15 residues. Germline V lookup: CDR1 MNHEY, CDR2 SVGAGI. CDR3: CASSGGNRGLSGYTF. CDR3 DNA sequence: TGTGCCAGCAGCGGAGGAAACAGGGGATTGTCCGGCTACACCTTC.

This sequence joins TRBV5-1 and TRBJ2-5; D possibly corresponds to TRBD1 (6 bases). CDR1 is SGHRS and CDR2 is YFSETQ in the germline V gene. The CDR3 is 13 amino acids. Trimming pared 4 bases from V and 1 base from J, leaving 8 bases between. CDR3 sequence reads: CASSMTGQETQYF. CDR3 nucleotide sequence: TGCGCCAGCAGCATGACAGGCCAAGAGACCCAGTACTTC.

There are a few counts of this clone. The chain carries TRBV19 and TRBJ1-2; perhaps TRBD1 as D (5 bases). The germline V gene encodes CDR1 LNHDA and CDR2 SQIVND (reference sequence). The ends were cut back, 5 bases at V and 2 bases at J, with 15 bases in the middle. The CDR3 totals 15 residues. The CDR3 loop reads CASSPPKAGNYGYTF. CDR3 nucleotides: TGTGCCAGTAGTCCCCCCAAGGCAGGGAACTATGGCTACACCTTC.

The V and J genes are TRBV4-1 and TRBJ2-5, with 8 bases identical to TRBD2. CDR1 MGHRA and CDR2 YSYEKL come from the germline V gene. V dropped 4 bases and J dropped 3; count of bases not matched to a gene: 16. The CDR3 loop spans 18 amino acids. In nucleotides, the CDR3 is TGCGCCAGCAGCCCCCTGGGGGGTAGCGGGGTGGGAAAAGAGACCCAGTACTTC. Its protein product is CASSPLGGSGVGKETQYF.

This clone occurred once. CDR3 sequence: CASSYGDGTVSYEQYF. DNA of the CDR3: TGTGCCAGCAGTTACGGCGACGGTACAGTCTCCTACGAGCAGTACTTC. The chain joins TRBV6-5 to TRBJ2-7; D unresolved. CDR3 length: 16 residues. Trimming cost V 2 bases and J 0 bases, with 14 bases left between them. Germline assignment: CDR1 MNHEY and CDR2 SVGAGI.

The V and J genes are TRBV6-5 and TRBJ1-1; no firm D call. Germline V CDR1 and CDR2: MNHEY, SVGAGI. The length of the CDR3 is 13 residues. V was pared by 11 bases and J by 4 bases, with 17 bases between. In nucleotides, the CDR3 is TGTGCCCCCCCCACGGAGGGAGTCACTGAAGCTTTCTTT. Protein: CAPPTEGVTEAFF.

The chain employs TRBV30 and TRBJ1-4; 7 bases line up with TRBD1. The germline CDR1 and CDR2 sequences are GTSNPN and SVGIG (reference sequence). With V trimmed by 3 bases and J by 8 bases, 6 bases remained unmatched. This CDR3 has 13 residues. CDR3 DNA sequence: TGTGCCTGGAGCTTGACAGGGTCCGAAAAACTGTTTTTT. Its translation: CAWSLTGSEKLFF.

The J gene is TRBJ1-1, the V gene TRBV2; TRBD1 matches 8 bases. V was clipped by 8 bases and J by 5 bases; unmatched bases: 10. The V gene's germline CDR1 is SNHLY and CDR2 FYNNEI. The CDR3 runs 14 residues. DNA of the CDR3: TGTGCCAGCCGCCTTGAGACAGGGGTGACTGAAGCTTTCTTT. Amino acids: CASRLETGVTEAFF.

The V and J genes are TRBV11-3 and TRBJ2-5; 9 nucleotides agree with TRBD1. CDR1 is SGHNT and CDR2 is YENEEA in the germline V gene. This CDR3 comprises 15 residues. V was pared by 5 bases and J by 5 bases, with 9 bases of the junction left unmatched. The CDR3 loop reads CASSLRTGVWETQYF. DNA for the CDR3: TGTGCCAGCAGCCTTCGGACAGGGGTGTGGGAGACCCAGTACTTC.

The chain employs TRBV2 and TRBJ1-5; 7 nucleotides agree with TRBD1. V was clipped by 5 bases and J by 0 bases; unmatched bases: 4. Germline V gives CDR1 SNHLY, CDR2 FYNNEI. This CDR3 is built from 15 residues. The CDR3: CASSPGGYSNQPQHF. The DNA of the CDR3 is TGTGCCAGCAGTCCAGGGGGGTATAGCAATCAGCCCCAGCATTTT.

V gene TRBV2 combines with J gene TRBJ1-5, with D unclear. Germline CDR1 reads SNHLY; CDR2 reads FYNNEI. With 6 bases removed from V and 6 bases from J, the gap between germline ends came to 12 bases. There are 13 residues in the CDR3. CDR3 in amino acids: CASSLSRGQPQHF. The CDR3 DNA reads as TGTGCCAGCAGCTTATCTCGGGGTCAGCCCCAGCATTTT.

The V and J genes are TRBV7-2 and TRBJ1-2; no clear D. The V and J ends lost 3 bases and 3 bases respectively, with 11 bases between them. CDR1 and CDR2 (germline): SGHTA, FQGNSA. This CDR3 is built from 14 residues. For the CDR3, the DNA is TGTGCCAGCAGCTTGGTAGTCGTGGACTATGGCTACACCTTC. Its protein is CASSLVVVDYGYTF.

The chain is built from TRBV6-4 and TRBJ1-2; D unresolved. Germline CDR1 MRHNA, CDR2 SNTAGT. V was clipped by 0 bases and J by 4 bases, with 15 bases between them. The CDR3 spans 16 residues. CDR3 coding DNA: TGTGCCAGCAGTGACTCGTGGGGAGTAAATCCCTATGGCTACACCTTC. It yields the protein CASSDSWGVNPYGYTF.

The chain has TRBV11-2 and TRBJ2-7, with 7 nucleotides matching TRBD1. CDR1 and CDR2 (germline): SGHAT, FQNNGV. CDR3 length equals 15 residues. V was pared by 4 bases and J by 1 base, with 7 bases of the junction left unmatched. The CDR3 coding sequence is TGTGCCAGCAGCTCTCCCGGGACAGCATCCTACGAGCAGTACTTC. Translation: CASSSPGTASYEQYF.

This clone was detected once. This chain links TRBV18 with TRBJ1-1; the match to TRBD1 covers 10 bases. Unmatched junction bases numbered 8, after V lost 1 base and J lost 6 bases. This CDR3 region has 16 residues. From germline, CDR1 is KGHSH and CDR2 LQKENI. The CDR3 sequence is CASSPLSGQGDAEAFF. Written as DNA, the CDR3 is TGTGCCAGCTCACCACTATCTGGACAGGGGGACGCTGAAGCTTTCTTT.

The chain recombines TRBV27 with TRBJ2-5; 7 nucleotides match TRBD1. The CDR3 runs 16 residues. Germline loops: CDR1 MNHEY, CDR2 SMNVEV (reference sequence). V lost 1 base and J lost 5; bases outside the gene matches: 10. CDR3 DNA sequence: TGTGCCAGCAGTTTATGGGGTGGGTCCAGGGGGGAGACCCAGTACTTC. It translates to CASSLWGGSRGETQYF.

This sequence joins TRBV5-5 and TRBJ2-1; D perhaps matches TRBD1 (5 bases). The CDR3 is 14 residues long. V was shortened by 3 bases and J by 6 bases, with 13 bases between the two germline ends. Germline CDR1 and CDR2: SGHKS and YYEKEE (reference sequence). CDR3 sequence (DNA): TGTGCCAGCAGCTCAGGGTCTGTTCCCAATGAGCAGTTCTTC. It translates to CASSSGSVPNEQFF.

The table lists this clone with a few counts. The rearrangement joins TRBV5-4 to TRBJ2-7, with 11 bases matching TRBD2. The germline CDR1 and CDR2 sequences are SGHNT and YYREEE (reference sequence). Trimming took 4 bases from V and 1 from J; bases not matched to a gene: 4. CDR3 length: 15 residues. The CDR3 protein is CASSRSGGGSYEQYF. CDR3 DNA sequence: TGTGCCAGCAGCCGTAGCGGGGGGGGTTCCTACGAGCAGTACTTC.